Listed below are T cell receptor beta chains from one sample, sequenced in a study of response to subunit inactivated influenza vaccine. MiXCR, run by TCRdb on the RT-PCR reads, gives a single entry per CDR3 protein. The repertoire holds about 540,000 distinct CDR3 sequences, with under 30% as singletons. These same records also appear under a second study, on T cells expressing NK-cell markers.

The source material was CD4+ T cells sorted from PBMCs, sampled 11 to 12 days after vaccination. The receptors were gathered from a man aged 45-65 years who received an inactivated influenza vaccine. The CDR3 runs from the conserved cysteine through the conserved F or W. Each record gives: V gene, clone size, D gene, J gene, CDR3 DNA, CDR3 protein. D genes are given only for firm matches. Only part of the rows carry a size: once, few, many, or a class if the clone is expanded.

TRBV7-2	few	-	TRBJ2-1	TGTGCCAGCAGCCCCGGCCCAGTGCGGGATGAGCAGTTCTTC	CASSPGPVRDEQFF
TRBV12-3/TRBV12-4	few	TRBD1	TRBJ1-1	TGTGCCAGCAGTTGGGGACAGGCAAACACTGAAGCTTTCTTT	CASSWGQANTEAFF
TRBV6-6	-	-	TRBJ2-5	TGTGCCAGCAGCCGACAGATACAAGAGACCCAGTACTTC	CASSRQIQETQYF
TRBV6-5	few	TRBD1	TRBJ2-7	TGTGCCAGCAGTTACGAGACAGGGACCCACGAGCAGTACTTC	CASSYETGTHEQYF
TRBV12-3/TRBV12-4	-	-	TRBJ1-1	TGTGCCAGCAGTTTACATCGGACTCTAAACACTGAAGCTTTCTTT	CASSLHRTLNTEAFF
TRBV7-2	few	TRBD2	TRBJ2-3	TGTGCCAGCAGCCAGCCCGGGACTAGCGGCGATACGCAGTATTTT	CASSQPGTSGDTQYF
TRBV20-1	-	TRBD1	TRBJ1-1	TGCAGTGCCGGACAGGGGGCCCCGGGGGCTGAAGCTTTCTTT	CSAGQGAPGAEAFF
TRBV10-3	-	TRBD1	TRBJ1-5	TGTGCCATCAGTGATCGGGACAGCCGACATCCCCAGCATTTT	CAISDRDSRHPQHF
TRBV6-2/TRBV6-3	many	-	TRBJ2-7	TGTGCCAGCAGTTTCAGGGGACTATTCCTCCGGGAGCAGTACTTC	CASSFRGLFLREQYF
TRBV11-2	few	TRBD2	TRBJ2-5	TGTGCCAGCAGCTTCCGACTAGCGGGGGAAGAGACCCAGTACTTC	CASSFRLAGEETQYF
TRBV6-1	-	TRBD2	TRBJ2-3	TGTGCCAGCAGTCGGCCCGTTATACTAGCGGGAGGAACAGATACGCAGTATTTT	CASSRPVILAGGTDTQYF
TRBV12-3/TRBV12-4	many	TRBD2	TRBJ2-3	TGTGCCAGCAGTCCCCGGGGGGGCGGTCGGACAGATACGCAGTATTTT	CASSPRGGGRTDTQYF
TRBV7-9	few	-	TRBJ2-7	TGTGCCAGCAGCTTCGGAATGGGATACGAGCAGTACTTC	CASSFGMGYEQYF
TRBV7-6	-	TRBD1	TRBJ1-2	TGTGCCAGCAGCTCCTGGACAGGGAGCTATGGCTACACCTTC	CASSSWTGSYGYTF
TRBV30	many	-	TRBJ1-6	TGTGCCTGGACCCCGGGCAGCTCCTATAATTCACCCCTCCACTTT	CAWTPGSSYNSPLHF
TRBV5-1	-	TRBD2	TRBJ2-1	TGCGCCAGCAGCCGGGGGACTAGCCGGTCCCTGTCCTACAATGAGCAGTTCTTC	CASSRGTSRSLSYNEQFF
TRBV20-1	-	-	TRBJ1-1	TGCAGTGCTCCATCCAGGACAGTGAACACTGAAGCTTTCTTT	CSAPSRTVNTEAFF
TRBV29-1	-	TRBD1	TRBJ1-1	TGCAGCGTTAGGTCGCAAAGGACAGGGAAAGCTTTCTTT	CSVRSQRTGKAFF
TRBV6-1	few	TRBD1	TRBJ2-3	TGTGCCAGCAGTACAACCCTCGGGACAGCAAGCACAGATACGCAGTATTTT	CASSTTLGTASTDTQYF
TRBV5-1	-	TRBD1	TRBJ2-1	TGCGCCAGCAGCTCAATCCCCACGGGACAGGGGGAGAGGTTCTTC	CASSSIPTGQGERFF
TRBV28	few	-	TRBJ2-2	TGTGCCAGCAGTTTAACAGACGGGGAGCTGTTTTTT	CASSLTDGELFF
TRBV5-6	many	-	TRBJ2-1	TGTGCCAGCAGCTTGTTAAGCGGGAATGAGCAGTTCTTC	CASSLLSGNEQFF
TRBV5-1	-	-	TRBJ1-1	TGCACCAGCAGAGGGATCCCCACTGAAGCTTTCTTT	CTSRGIPTEAFF
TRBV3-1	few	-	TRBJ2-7	TGTGCCAGCAGCCCGACGTTTTCTTCCTCCTACGAGCAGTACTTC	CASSPTFSSSYEQYF
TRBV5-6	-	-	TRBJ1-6	TGTGCCAGCAGCTTTCCAGAGAGTTCACCCCTCCACTTT	CASSFPESSPLHF
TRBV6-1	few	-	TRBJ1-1	TGTGCCAGCAGTGAACGGGCAGGGTGGAACACTGAAGCTTTCTTT	CASSERAGWNTEAFF
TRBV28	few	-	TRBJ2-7	TGTGCCAGCTCGCGAGAGCAGTACTTC	CASSREQYF
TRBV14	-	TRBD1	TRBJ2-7	TGTGCCAGCAGCCAAGAGCAGGGGGCAGGCTACGAGCAGTACTTC	CASSQEQGAGYEQYF
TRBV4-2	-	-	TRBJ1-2	TGTGCCAGCAGCCAAGATAGCACAGGAATCTATGGCTACACCTTC	CASSQDSTGIYGYTF
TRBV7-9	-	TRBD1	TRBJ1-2	TGTGCCAGCAGGGACAGGGGGCGCGAGGGCTACACCTTC	CASRDRGREGYTF
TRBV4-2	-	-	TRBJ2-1	TGTGCCAGCAGCCCCCCTCAGTCGGATGTCCAATATGAGCAGTTCTTC	CASSPPQSDVQYEQFF
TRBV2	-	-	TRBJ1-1	TGTGCCAGCAGTGAATTAGCCAGGGACACTGAAGCTTTCTTT	CASSELARDTEAFF
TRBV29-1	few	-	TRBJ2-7	TGCAGCGCCACAGTTTCCTCCTACGAGCAGTACTTC	CSATVSSYEQYF
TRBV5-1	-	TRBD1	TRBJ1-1	TGCGCCAGCAGCTTGGGGACAGGGTCGTCCAACACTGAAGCTTTCTTT	CASSLGTGSSNTEAFF
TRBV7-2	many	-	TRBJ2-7	TGTGCCAGCAGCCCCCAGGCTAGGGAGCAGTACTTC	CASSPQAREQYF
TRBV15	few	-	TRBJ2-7	TGTGCCACCAGCACCGGGACAACCGGGATGGTGCAGTACTTC	CATSTGTTGMVQYF
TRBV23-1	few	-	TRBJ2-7	TGCGCCAGCAGTCCGGCCAGAAGGGTTAGAGGGGCCTACGAGCAGTACTTC	CASSPARRVRGAYEQYF
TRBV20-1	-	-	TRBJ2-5	TGCAGTGCTACCACGGGACGGCGAGAAGAGACCCAGTACTTC	CSATTGRREETQYF
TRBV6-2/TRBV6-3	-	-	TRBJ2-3	TGTGCCAGCAGTTACTCGAGGAGGGTGGGAGATACGCAGTATTTT	CASSYSRRVGDTQYF
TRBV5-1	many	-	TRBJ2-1	TGCGCCAGCTTTCCGGGTATGGGTTACAATGAGCAGTTCTTC	CASFPGMGYNEQFF
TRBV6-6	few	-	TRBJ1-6	TGTGCCAGCAGCGAGATACAGAATTCACCCCTCCACTTT	CASSEIQNSPLHF
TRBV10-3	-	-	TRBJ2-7	TGTGCCATCAGTGTCGGGCAGGGCTTCTACGAGCAGTACTTC	CAISVGQGFYEQYF
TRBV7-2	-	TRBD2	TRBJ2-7	TGTGCCAGCAGCTTATCGTACACTAGCGGGGCCTACGAGCAGTACTTC	CASSLSYTSGAYEQYF
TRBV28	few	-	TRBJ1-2	TGTGCCAGCAGACTGGACAGTAACTATGGCTACACCTTC	CASRLDSNYGYTF
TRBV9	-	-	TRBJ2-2	TGTGCCAGCAGCCGGGAGCTTTCCACCGGGGAGCTGTTTTTT	CASSRELSTGELFF
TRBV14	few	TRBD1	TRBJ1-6	TGTGCCAGCAGCCGCCAGACAGGGGCAGGGTCTCCCCTCCACTTT	CASSRQTGAGSPLHF
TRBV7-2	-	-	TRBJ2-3	TGTGCCAGCAGCTTAACTAGATTTGCAGATACGCAGTATTTT	CASSLTRFADTQYF